This T cell receptor (beta chain) was identified in a study of OX40 agonist ivuxolimab in advanced cancers. In terms of the full investigation: The costimulatory receptor OX40 (CD134) was targeted by ivuxolimab, a fully human IgG2 agonistic monoclonal antibody. Intravenous ivuxolimab was administered to patients every 2 weeks at six dose levels: 0.01, 0.1, 0.3, 1.5, 3 and 10 mg/kg. Among the approximately 50 dose-escalation patients, about 19 had hepatocellular carcinoma, approximately 15 melanoma, 9 renal cell carcinoma and 9 head and neck cancer. The dose-escalation cohort was roughly 87% male with a mean age of roughly 60 years, ranging from about 23 to 85. Patients were allowed to have had prior anti-PD-1, anti-PD-L1 or anti-CTLA-4 therapy, and roughly two fifths of the dose-escalation patients had been treated with checkpoint inhibitors. Three dose-escalation patients achieved partial responses, one with hepatocellular carcinoma and two with cutaneous melanoma. Peripheral TCRbeta sequencing aimed to test whether ivuxolimab altered TCR sequence diversity and caused clonal T-cell expansion. The paper covers the monotherapy dose-escalation part of the phase I ivuxolimab trial, which included N of about 50 patients.

As regards this clone: The target of this receptor is not known. Per-base quality was not reported, and no clone a single base away is much larger than it.

To sequence the TCRbeta CDR3 region, genomic DNA was isolated from the sorted cells. The immunoSEQ Assay was used for sequencing of TCRbeta CDR3 regions. TCRdb's version of the immuneACCESS table is confined to in-frame rearrangements and falls short of the full clone set. An unresolved V gene accounts for under half of the shortfall where checked; the remainder is of unknown origin. The sample table contains 98,000 or so clones; only one count was recorded for about 85% of them. The ten top clones hold 0.8% to 1% of the sample. Patients with autoimmune disease history or receiving systemic immunosuppression were excluded from the trial. Peripheral blood for TCR sequencing was drawn from every dose cohort at baseline, at cycle 4 day 1 and at cycle 7 day 1. Samples were obtained from an open-label, multicenter, first-in-human phase I dose-escalation trial of ivuxolimab. Adults with locally advanced or metastatic head and neck squamous cell, hepatocellular, melanoma or renal cell carcinoma were enrolled in the trial. Before TCR sequencing, CD4+ T cells and CD8+ T cells were sorted from peripheral blood as separate populations.

What the authors observed across the whole study: The antigen specificity of the peripheral T cells that underwent clonal expansion was not determined. In the 0.1-3.0 mg/kg groups, partial responders were among the patients with the lowest normalized peripheral clonal expansion, particularly in CD8+ T cells. After ivuxolimab, more expanded clones were found on average in CD8+ T cells than in CD4+ T cells. At doses of 0.1 to 3.0 mg/kg, clonal expansion of both CD4+ and CD8+ T cells in blood was seen between baseline and week 6. Low levels of normalized T-cell clonal expansion were also seen in some patients who did not respond.

The CDR3 has 15 amino acids, counting the end cysteine and phenylalanine. The only DNA kept is the CDR3, 45 bases in frame from the first base. The junction shows trimming of 3 bases on V and 1 base on J, plus 13 bases between the germline ends. In the germline V gene, CDR1 corresponds to SGHRS and CDR2 to YFSETQ. The chain links TRBV5-1 with TRBJ1-1, with the D gene not confidently named. The clonotype originates from an adult with an advanced solid tumor such as melanoma, head and neck, liver or kidney cancer. Sequences were derived from CD4+ or CD8+ T cells sorted from blood, sampled in a trial of the OX40 agonist ivuxolimab. Here is the DNA: TGCGCCAGCAGCTCCACCCCTGAGGGGAACACTGAAGCTTTCTTT. This yields the protein CASSSTPEGNTEAFF.